This TCR beta chain was retrieved from a study of blood T cell repertoires in COVID-19. V was clipped by 4 bases and J by 5 bases, with 12 bases between them. The CDR3 has 13 amino acids. Germline values: CDR1 ENHRY, CDR2 SYGVKD. Sequencing was performed with immunoSEQ multiplex PCR; in TCRdb, only in-frame clones are kept and a portion is missing. The table includes about 130,000 clones, approximately 85% detected once. The specimen sequenced was peripheral blood. The chain is built from TRBV10-3 and TRBJ2-7; D may be TRBD1 (5 bases). The origin of this receptor is a woman of 80 years or more with acute or convalescent COVID-19. CDR3 amino acids: CAISVVGQNEQYF. Here the CDR3 DNA reads TGTGCCATCAGTGTGGTGGGGCAGAACGAGCAGTACTTC.